This T cell receptor beta chain was retrieved from a study of prognosis after radiotherapy for stage I lung cancer. Looking at the study overall: Roughly 15 patients presented with newly diagnosed primary stage I lung tumors, and about 5 carried oligometastatic NSCLC following surgical resection of the primary tumor.

Two time points each involved a draw of about 6.1 milliliters of peripheral blood. Study-level results: It was in patients who developed distant metastases that Shannon entropy after stereotactic body radiation therapy was lower. TRBV and TRBJ gene usage reportedly differed between patients with and without metastases.

This clonotype was counted ten times or more. What it binds is not known. TCR beta CDR3 amplification from genomic DNA was performed by two-round multiplex PCR. Each TRBV and TRBJ gene had its own primer in the first PCR round. TCRdb reanalysed the multiplex PCR reads using MiXCR and keeps one entry per CDR3 protein. The table records about 21,000 distinct CDR3 sequences, 35% to 45% of them present only once. The V gene lost 4 bases and the J gene lost 0 bases, with 10 bases spanning the gap. Per the germline V gene, CDR1 is SGHVS and CDR2 is FQNEAQ. There are 16 residues in the CDR3. The chain uses TRBV7-8 and TRBJ2-6; a possible D gene is TRBD1 (5 bases). The origin of this receptor is a donor of 50 years or more with non-small cell lung cancer. The source was PBMCs, collected before or after stereotactic body radiation therapy (not recorded which). CDR3 protein: CASSSRTSSGANVLTF. CDR3 coding DNA: TGTGCCAGCAGCTCCAGGACATCCTCTGGGGCCAACGTCCTGACTTTC.